This T cell receptor (beta chain) is from a study of long-term antiretroviral therapy in people with HIV. Version v3.0 of the immunoSEQ assay was performed at survey level. Here immunoSEQ multiplex PCR was the method, and the copy in TCRdb shows in-frame clones only, minus some. The repertoire holds 30,000 to 40,000 clones, with approximately 85% as singletons. There are 13 residues in the CDR3. Germline V lookup: CDR1 MNHEY, CDR2 SVGAGI. The trim removed 6 bases at V and 2 bases at J, leaving 2 bases unmatched. This chain links TRBV6-5 with TRBJ1-1; 8 bases are a match to TRBD1. Material: unsorted PBMCs, obtained 0.3 years after starting antiretroviral therapy. The receptor was derived from a young man with HIV. The chain's CDR3 is CASRDRDNTEAFF. Here the CDR3 DNA reads TGTGCCAGCAGGGACAGGGACAACACTGAAGCTTTCTTT.